Listed below are T cell receptor beta chains from one sample, sequenced in a study of cytomegalovirus exposure and HLA in healthy donors. Generated by immunoSEQ multiplex PCR, the TCRdb table keeps only in-frame clones and is missing some. This table has about 56,000 clones, 90% to 95% appearing once. Sequenced input: PBMCs. Receptor source: a young man in good health and CMV-seronegative. The CDR3 runs from the conserved cysteine through the conserved F or W. The D gene is left open where the match is weak. A row's size may be missing; if present it is once, few, many or a size class.

clone size,J gene,V gene,D gene,CDR3 protein,CDR3 DNA
-,TRBJ2-1,TRBV4-1,TRBD2,CASSPEGGSPHNEQFF,TGCGCCAGCAGCCCCGAGGGCGGGAGCCCCCACAATGAGCAGTTCTTC
-,TRBJ2-7,TRBV5-4,-,CASSPQGSYEQYF,TGTGCCAGCAGCCCACAGGGATCCTACGAGCAGTACTTC
-,TRBJ2-3,TRBV28,-,CASSLYGREQTDTQYF,TGTGCCAGCAGTTTATACGGGCGGGAACAAACAGATACGCAGTATTTT
-,TRBJ2-7,TRBV28,-,CASSPYRDTSRSYEQYF,TGTGCCAGCAGTCCTTACCGGGACACTAGTAGGTCCTACGAGCAGTACTTC
-,TRBJ2-7,TRBV5-6,-,CASSSTTSSYEQYF,TGTGCCAGCAGCTCCACGACTAGCTCCTACGAGCAGTACTTC
-,TRBJ2-5,TRBV7-9,TRBD2,CASSTSTSGVETQYF,TGTGCCAGCAGCACCTCGACTAGCGGGGTAGAGACCCAGTACTTC
-,TRBJ1-2,TRBV5-4,-,CASTPSRDNYGYTF,TGTGCCAGCACCCCTTCCAGGGATAACTATGGCTACACCTTC
-,TRBJ1-1,TRBV19,-,CASSIRRWEGQAFF,TGTGCCAGTAGTATACGCCGGTGGGAGGGGCAAGCTTTCTTT
-,TRBJ1-4,TRBV6-1,TRBD1,CASTTGGSNEKLFF,TGTGCCAGCACGACAGGGGGCTCTAATGAAAAACTGTTTTTT
-,TRBJ1-4,TRBV5-1,TRBD1,CASSLGDRGSEKLFF,TGCGCCAGCAGCTTGGGGGACAGGGGCTCTGAAAAACTGTTTTTT
-,TRBJ2-5,TRBV19,-,CASSAAQGVSETQYF,TGTGCCAGTAGTGCGGCACAGGGCGTATCAGAGACCCAGTACTTC
few,TRBJ2-1,TRBV27,-,CASSQYLESNEQFF,TGTGCCAGCAGCCAGTATCTAGAGAGCAATGAGCAGTTCTTC
-,TRBJ2-5,TRBV5-1,-,CASSLNPGEQETQYF,TGCGCCAGCAGCTTGAACCCCGGGGAGCAAGAGACCCAGTACTTC
-,TRBJ1-2,TRBV4-3,TRBD1,CASSRGQGAYGYTF,TGCGCCAGCAGCCGCGGACAGGGGGCCTATGGCTACACCTTC
-,TRBJ1-2,TRBV19,-,CASSAGRNYGYTF,TGTGCCAGTAGTGCGGGGAGGAACTATGGCTACACCTTC
-,TRBJ2-3,TRBV9,-,CASSVEQQNTQYF,TGTGCCAGCAGCGTAGAGCAACAGAACACGCAGTATTTT
few,TRBJ2-7,TRBV6-1,-,CASSESSYEQYF,TGTGCCAGCAGTGAATCATCCTACGAGCAGTACTTC
few,TRBJ2-5,TRBV6-5,-,CASSPKGETQYF,TGTGCCAGCAGCCCGAAGGGGGAGACCCAGTACTTC
-,TRBJ1-1,TRBV28,TRBD1,CASSSTGGKDTEAFF,TGTGCCAGCAGTTCAACAGGGGGCAAGGACACTGAAGCTTTCTTT
-,TRBJ2-7,TRBV7-2,-,CASSLARDTDQYF,TGTGCCAGCAGCTTAGCGCGAGACACAGATCAGTACTTC
-,TRBJ2-5,TRBV5-1,-,CASSRGPRETQYF,TGCGCCAGCAGCCGTGGCCCTAGGGAGACCCAGTACTTC
few,TRBJ2-2,TRBV9,TRBD2,CASSDPFPSGSSGTGELFF,TGTGCCAGCAGCGACCCCTTTCCGAGCGGGAGTAGCGGCACCGGGGAGCTGTTTTTT
-,TRBJ2-7,TRBV27,TRBD2,CASSFTTSGAYEQYF,TGTGCCAGCAGTTTTACCACTAGCGGGGCTTACGAGCAGTACTTC
few,TRBJ2-7,TRBV28,-,CASSTVSGLTYEQYF,TGTGCCAGCAGCACCGTTAGCGGCCTGACCTACGAGCAGTACTTC
-,TRBJ2-1,TRBV4-1,-,CASSQGTASSYNEQFF,TGCGCCAGCAGCCAAGGGACAGCTAGCTCCTACAATGAGCAGTTCTTC
-,TRBJ2-5,TRBV20-1,-,CSARERETQYF,TGCAGTGCTAGAGAACGGGAGACCCAGTACTTC
-,TRBJ2-1,TRBV11-1,TRBD2,CASSLMTSGRAREQFF,TGTGCCAGCAGCTTAATGACTAGCGGGAGGGCCCGGGAGCAGTTCTTC
-,TRBJ1-5,TRBV5-1,TRBD1,CASSPGGGWEPQHF,TGCGCCAGCAGCCCGGGAGGGGGCTGGGAGCCCCAGCATTTT
-,TRBJ2-7,TRBV7-9,TRBD2,CASSQQLAGVYHEQYF,TGTGCCAGCAGTCAACAACTAGCGGGAGTTTATCACGAGCAGTACTTC
once,TRBJ2-1,TRBV15,TRBD2,CATSRGGSSYNEQFF,TGTGCCACCAGCAGGGGGGGGTCAAGTTACAATGAGCAGTTCTTC
-,TRBJ2-2,TRBV15,-,CATGGTANTGELFF,TGTGCCACCGGGGGGACAGCAAACACCGGGGAGCTGTTTTTT
-,TRBJ2-1,TRBV10-3,-,CAISESSGATYNEQFF,TGTGCCATCAGTGAGTCGTCAGGGGCTACCTACAATGAGCAGTTCTTC
-,TRBJ2-1,TRBV21-1,-,CASGKTAYNEQFF,TGTGCCAGCGGCAAAACAGCTTACAATGAGCAGTTCTTC
-,TRBJ1-4,TRBV19,TRBD1,CASRTRQGGGEKLFF,TGTGCCAGTAGGACGCGACAGGGTGGGGGGGAAAAACTGTTTTTT
-,TRBJ2-2,TRBV5-1,-,CASSRSRPVTGELFF,TGCGCCAGCAGCCGATCGCGTCCGGTAACCGGGGAGCTGTTTTTT
-,TRBJ2-1,TRBV27,TRBD2,CASSLHTGTSSYNEQFF,TGTGCCAGCAGTTTGCACACCGGGACTAGTAGCTACAATGAGCAGTTCTTC
-,TRBJ2-7,TRBV13,TRBD2,CASSLNGLAGVLSYEQYF,TGTGCCAGCAGCTTAAATGGGCTAGCGGGAGTTTTATCCTACGAGCAGTACTTC
-,TRBJ2-7,TRBV7-9,-,CASSLTGRVVGEQYF,TGTGCCAGCAGCTTAACAGGGAGAGTGGTCGGCGAGCAGTACTTC
-,TRBJ1-1,TRBV9,-,CASKGLGQNTEAFF,TGTGCCAGCAAGGGACTTGGACAGAACACTGAAGCTTTCTTT
-,TRBJ1-4,TRBV28,-,CASSLIGVSTNEKLFF,TGTGCCAGCAGTTTAATCGGGGTTTCAACTAATGAAAAACTGTTTTTT
-,TRBJ2-5,TRBV4-1,-,CASSQGSQETQYF,TGCGCCAGCAGCCAGGGGAGTCAAGAGACCCAGTACTTC
once,TRBJ2-1,TRBV4-1,TRBD1,CASRRTGTGQNEQFF,TGCGCCAGCAGGCGAACCGGGACAGGGCAAAATGAGCAGTTCTTC
-,TRBJ2-1,TRBV29-1,TRBD2,CSVEVTGTSSYEQFF,TGCAGCGTCGAGGTAACCGGGACTAGCTCGTATGAGCAGTTCTTC
-,TRBJ2-7,TRBV28,-,CASSLRVGAASYEQYF,TGTGCCAGCAGTTTAAGGGTGGGGGCGGCCTCCTACGAGCAGTACTTC
-,TRBJ2-5,TRBV28,TRBD2,CASVYTSAGGPKLKTQYF,TGTGCCAGCGTTTATACTTCCGCGGGAGGGCCGAAGCTGAAGACCCAGTACTTC